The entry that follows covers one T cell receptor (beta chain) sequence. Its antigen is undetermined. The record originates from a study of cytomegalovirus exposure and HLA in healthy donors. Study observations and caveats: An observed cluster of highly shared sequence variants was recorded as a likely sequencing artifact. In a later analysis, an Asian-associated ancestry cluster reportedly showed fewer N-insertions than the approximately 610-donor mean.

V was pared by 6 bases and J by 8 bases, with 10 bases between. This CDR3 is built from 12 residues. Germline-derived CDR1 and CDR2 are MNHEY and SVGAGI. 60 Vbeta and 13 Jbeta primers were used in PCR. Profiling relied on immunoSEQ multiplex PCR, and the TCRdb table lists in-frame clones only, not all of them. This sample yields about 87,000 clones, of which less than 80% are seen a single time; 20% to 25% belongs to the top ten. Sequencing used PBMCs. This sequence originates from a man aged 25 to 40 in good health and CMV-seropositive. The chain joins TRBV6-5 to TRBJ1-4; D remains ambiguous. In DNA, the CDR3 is TGTGCCAGCAGGAGGTGGAACGAAAAACTGTTTTTT. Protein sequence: CASRRWNEKLFF.